These 15 T cell receptor beta chains came from one sample sequenced in a study of cytomegalovirus exposure and HLA in healthy donors. The PCR had 60 Vbeta and 13 Jbeta primers. Sequencing used immunoSEQ multiplex PCR; TCRdb keeps in-frame clones, though not all of them. The sample shows about 180,000 clones, about 73% of them seen only once. The material sequenced was PBMCs. Every receptor here comes from a woman in her fifties or sixties in good health and CMV-seropositive.

This clone was counted a few times. The gene calls are TRBV14 and TRBJ1-4, with 10 bases aligning to TRBD1. The trim removed 4 bases at V and 8 bases at J, leaving 4 bases unmatched. The CDR3 contains 14 residues. Germline V gives CDR1 SGHDN, CDR2 FVKESK. CDR3 nucleotides: TGTGCCAGCAGCCCTAGACAGGGGGCCGAAAAACTGTTTTTT. The encoded protein is CASSPRQGAEKLFF.

The rearrangement uses TRBV20-1 and TRBJ2-5; tentatively, D is TRBD1 (6 bases). There are 11 residues in the CDR3. Germline-derived CDR1 and CDR2 are DFQATT and SNEGSKA (reference sequence). Trimming cost V 6 bases and J 2 bases, with 7 bases left between them. The CDR3 DNA is TGCAGTGCCAGGGGACAAGAGACCCAGTACTTC. Translated, it gives CSARGQETQYF.

The J gene is TRBJ1-5, the V gene TRBV19, with 7 bases matching TRBD1. V was pared by 7 bases and J by 5 bases, with 8 bases of the junction left unmatched. This CDR3 has 14 amino acids. CDR1 is LNHDA and CDR2 is SQIVND in the germline V gene (reference sequence). The DNA of the CDR3 is TGTGCCAGTACAGGGGGACGGAGGTATCAGCCCCAGCATTTT. Translation gives CASTGGRRYQPQHF.

The V gene is TRBV18, the J gene TRBJ1-5; 9 bases agree with TRBD1. V shed 1 base, J shed 5 bases, and the junction held 3 bases outside the gene matches. Germline loops: CDR1 KGHSH, CDR2 LQKENI. The CDR3 loop spans 15 amino acids. CDR3 coding DNA: TGTGCCAGCTCACCACAGGGACAGGGTGATCAGCCCCAGCATTTT. Encoded protein: CASSPQGQGDQPQHF.

The CDR3 sequence is CSVPRTGGETQYF. In DNA form, the CDR3 reads TGCAGCGTTCCAAGGACAGGAGGGGAGACCCAGTACTTC. This rearrangement joins TRBV29-1 to TRBJ2-5; D might be TRBD1 (7 bases). The germline V gene encodes CDR1 SQVTM and CDR2 ANQGSEA. The CDR3 runs 13 residues. The V end lost 5 bases, the J end lost 5 bases, and 15 bases lay between the germline ends.

The chain uses TRBV5-6 and TRBJ1-6, with no clear D. The CDR3 length is 16 residues. Germline CDR1 reads SGHDT; CDR2 reads YYEEEE. Between the trimmed V and J ends, which lost 0 bases and 6 bases, there was a span of 13 bases. CDR3 coding DNA: TGTGCCAGCAGCTTGGCGCCGACCCGGAGTAATTCACCCCTCCACTTT. Translated, it gives CASSLAPTRSNSPLHF.

The J gene is TRBJ2-2, the V gene TRBV6-5; no clear D gene. The V end was cut by 7 bases, the J end by 7 bases, with 7 bases between. The CDR3 extends over 11 amino acids. In germline, CDR1 is MNHEY, CDR2 SVGAGI. This chain's CDR3 is CASTPRGELFF. CDR3 sequence (DNA): TGTGCCAGCACCCCCCGCGGGGAGCTGTTTTTT.

The chain uses TRBV28 and TRBJ2-1; 14 positions agree with TRBD2. The CDR3 runs 16 residues. The germline V gene has CDR1 MDHEN and CDR2 SYDVKM. J gave up 4 bases and V 7 bases, and 6 bases lay outside the gene matches. The CDR3: CASTRTSGGLYNEQFF. The CDR3 DNA reads TGTGCCAGCACCAGGACTAGCGGGGGGTTGTACAATGAGCAGTTCTTC.

The J gene is TRBJ1-4, the V gene TRBV4-1; D unresolved. V was shortened by 1 base and J by 0 bases, with 6 bases between the two germline ends. The germline gives CDR1 MGHRA, CDR2 YSYEKL. The CDR3 has 15 amino acids. The CDR3 DNA is TGCGCCAGCAGCCAAGGTGCGGCAACTAATGAAAAACTGTTTTTT. This codes for CASSQGAATNEKLFF.

The V call is TRBV5-6, the J call TRBJ1-1, with 9 nucleotides matching TRBD1. Germline V gives CDR1 SGHDT, CDR2 YYEEEE. This CDR3 has 14 amino acids. J was trimmed by 1 base and V by 4 bases; bases with no gene match: 2. The CDR3 bases are TGTGCCAGCAGCAGGACAGGGGCGAACACTGAAGCTTTCTTT. It specifies CASSRTGANTEAFF.

This clone has more than one count but fewer than ten. Here the CDR3 DNA reads TGTGCCTGGGGAAAGGGGGAGCATTCTGGAAACACCATATATTTT. It codes for CAWGKGEHSGNTIYF. V is TRBV30 and J is TRBJ1-3; possibly TRBD1 for D (6 bases). The CDR3 is 15 amino acids. The V gene's germline CDR1 is GTSNPN and CDR2 SVGIG (reference sequence). V lost 5 bases, J lost 1 base, and 15 bases lay in between.

The chain carries TRBV2 and TRBJ2-5; 9 bases align to TRBD2. Germline V CDR1 and CDR2: SNHLY, FYNNEI. The CDR3 has 15 amino acids. The V segment lost 4 bases and the J segment 4 bases; nucleotides outside the gene matches: 7. As DNA, the CDR3 is TGTGCCAGCAGTGCAGGCGGGGGGGCCGTAGAGACCCAGTACTTC. Translation gives CASSAGGGAVETQYF.

The chain links TRBV12-5 to TRBJ1-2; 8 positions match TRBD1. CDR1 LGHNT and CDR2 FRNRAP come from the germline V gene. The ends lost 4 bases at V and 8 bases at J; junction bases unmatched: 15. This CDR3 has 16 amino acids. For the CDR3, the DNA is TGTGCTAGTGGTTCGATACAAAAGGACAGGGTTTACGGCTACACCTTC. Translated: CASGSIQKDRVYGYTF.

Note on this clone: Other DNA sequences in the sample encode the same CDR3. This sequence joins TRBV5-1 and TRBJ2-3; a possible D gene is TRBD2 (6 bases). The CDR3 consists of 14 residues. Germline CDR1 is SGHRS and CDR2 is YFSETQ. Trimming cost V 0 bases and J 1 base, with 6 bases left between them. CDR3 DNA: TGCGCCAGCAGCTTGGCGGGGGGCACAGATACGCAGTATTTT. It translates to CASSLAGGTDTQYF.

The chain carries TRBV6-1 and TRBJ1-2; possibly TRBD1 for D (6 bases). V lost 5 bases and J lost 10, with 14 bases in between. Germline values: CDR1 MNHNS, CDR2 SASEGT. CDR3 length equals 12 residues. Here the CDR3 reads CASSQGQLLYTF. Written as DNA, the CDR3 is TGTGCCAGCAGTCAGGGGCAGCTTCTCTACACCTTC.